A single sample is the source of the 19 T cell receptor beta chains below, sequenced in a study of blood T cell repertoires in COVID-19. Method: immunoSEQ multiplex PCR; TCRdb's copy keeps in-frame clones and lacks some. The sample records roughly 100,000 clones, approximately 72% being singletons. Sequencing was performed on peripheral blood. The origin of the receptors is an older woman with acute or convalescent COVID-19.

This clone was found a few times. The genes are TRBV7-7 and TRBJ2-2, with a weak D call TRBD2 (6 bases). V was pared by 5 bases and J by 4 bases, with 17 bases between. Looked up from germline, CDR1 is SSHAT and CDR2 is FNYEAQ (reference sequence). The CDR3 is 16 amino acids. CDR3 residues: CASSRHLATGTGELFF. In nucleotides, the CDR3 is TGTGCCAGCAGCCGCCACCTAGCGACGGGCACCGGGGAGCTGTTTTTT. The full variable domain, completed using reference TRBV7-7 and TRBJ2-2, is GAGVSQSPRYKVTKRGQDVTLRCDPISSHATLYWYQQALGQGPEFLTYFNYEAQPDKSGLPSDRFSAERPEGSISTLTIQRTEQRDSAMYRCASSRHLATGTGELFFGEGSRLTVL.

The chain employs TRBV27 and TRBJ2-5; TRBD1 matches at 8 bases. Germline V CDR1 and CDR2: MNHEY, SMNVEV (reference sequence). The length of the CDR3 is 16 residues. Losses at the gene ends were 0 bases for V and 3 bases for J; bases not matched to a gene: 6. The CDR3 loop is CASSLSLQGAKETQYF. Written as DNA, the CDR3 is TGTGCCAGCAGTTTATCGCTGCAGGGGGCCAAAGAGACCCAGTACTTC.

This clone is a singleton in its sample. The chain recombines TRBV5-4 with TRBJ1-2; the D gene is possibly TRBD1 (5 bases). CDR1 SGHNT and CDR2 YYREEE come from the germline V gene (reference sequence). CDR3 length: 15 residues. Between the trimmed V and J ends, which lost 0 bases and 2 bases, there was a span of 11 bases. The CDR3 DNA follows: TGTGCCAGCAGCTTGGATGCAGGGAGGAACTATGGCTACACCTTC. Residues: CASSLDAGRNYGYTF.

V is TRBV19 and J is TRBJ1-1; 9 bases match TRBD1. CDR1 and CDR2 (germline): LNHDA, SQIVND (reference sequence). V dropped 3 bases and J dropped 11; count of bases not matched to a gene: 13. This CDR3 region has 15 residues. The DNA for the CDR3 is TGTGCCAGTAGTATCCAGACTAAGGGACAGGGTCCGGCTTTCTTT. It codes for CASSIQTKGQGPAFF.

The V and J genes are TRBV2 and TRBJ2-5, with D tentatively TRBD1 (5 bases). Germline CDR1 reads SNHLY; CDR2 reads FYNNEI. This CDR3 is 15 amino acids long. V lost 1 base, J lost 2 bases, and 11 bases lay in between. Here the CDR3 DNA reads TGTGCCAGCAGTGAAGGTACGCGGACACAAGAGACCCAGTACTTC. Translation: CASSEGTRTQETQYF.

V and J are TRBV10-1 and TRBJ2-2, with 9 bases identical to TRBD1. This CDR3 is built from 15 residues. V was clipped by 7 bases and J by 4 bases; unmatched bases: 7. The germline V gene has CDR1 WNHNN and CDR2 SYGVQD (reference sequence). The CDR3 sequence is CASTRDRVGTGELFF. Written as DNA, the CDR3 is TGCGCCAGCACGCGGGACAGGGTGGGCACCGGGGAGCTGTTTTTT.

The rearrangement joins TRBV10-3 to TRBJ1-5, with D possibly matching TRBD1 (5 bases). Germline V gives CDR1 ENHRY, CDR2 SYGVKD. Trimming removed 2 bases at V and 0 bases at J, with 17 bases between. The CDR3 extends over 18 amino acids. CDR3 in amino acids: CAISERSGQGGSNQPQHF. The CDR3, as DNA: TGTGCCATCAGTGAGAGGAGTGGGCAGGGCGGTAGCAATCAGCCCCAGCATTTT.

The chain couples TRBV6-2 or TRBV6-3 to TRBJ2-4, with TRBD2 matching over 12 bases. V dropped 4 bases and J dropped 0; count of bases not matched to a gene: 13. The CDR3 loop spans 20 amino acids. Germline V gene lookup returns CDR1 MNHEY and CDR2 SVGEGT. The CDR3 is CASSLPPSSGGVIAKNIQYF. CDR3 nucleotide sequence: TGTGCCAGCAGTTTACCTCCCTCTAGCGGGGGGGTTATAGCCAAAAACATTCAGTACTTC.

This clone was picked up a small number of times. V is TRBV6-5 and J is TRBJ1-2, with D possibly TRBD1 on 6 matching bases. The CDR3 is made up of 15 amino acids. V lost 0 bases to trimming and J lost 5 bases, with 13 bases between them. Per germline, CDR1 MNHEY and CDR2 SVGAGI. CDR3 sequence (DNA): TGTGCCAGCAGTTACTCCATTGGGACATCGTATGGCTACACCTTC. Amino acids: CASSYSIGTSYGYTF.

The genes are TRBV30 and TRBJ1-2; D may be TRBD1 (6 bases). The germline V and J ends were trimmed by 7 bases and 4 bases, with 19 bases remaining between them. Per the germline V gene, CDR1 is GTSNPN and CDR2 is SVGIG (reference sequence). This CDR3 contains 14 residues. The DNA for the CDR3 is TGTGCCTATGAAACGGGGGGCGCTTCCTATGGCTACACCTTC. Translated, it gives CAYETGGASYGYTF.

This clone appeared a few times. The chain couples TRBV4-1 to TRBJ2-5, with 9 bases aligning to TRBD2. With V trimmed by 2 bases and J by 1 base, 5 bases remained unmatched. This CDR3 has 16 residues. Looked up from germline, CDR1 is MGHRA and CDR2 is YSYEKL. Here the CDR3 reads CASSQTPGLAQETQYF. In nucleotides, the CDR3 is TGCGCCAGCAGCCAAACCCCGGGACTAGCCCAAGAGACCCAGTACTTC.

The chain joins TRBV5-6 to TRBJ2-5, with 12 bases lining up with TRBD2. The CDR3 totals 16 residues. Germline V CDR1 and CDR2: SGHDT, YYEEEE. Losses at the gene ends were 3 bases for V and 5 bases for J; bases not matched to a gene: 8. CDR3 protein: CASSSPSGGAGETQYF. CDR3 in DNA: TGTGCCAGCAGCTCCCCTAGCGGGGGGGCCGGGGAGACCCAGTACTTC.

This clone was seen only once. The chain uses TRBV2 and TRBJ2-1; 12 nucleotides agree with TRBD1. The CDR3 covers 15 residues. V shed 7 bases and J 7 bases; nucleotides not matched to a gene: 8. Germline CDR1 and CDR2: SNHLY and FYNNEI. CDR3: CASKLGTGGENEQFF. The DNA for the CDR3 is TGTGCCAGCAAACTAGGGACAGGGGGCGAGAATGAGCAGTTCTTC.

V is TRBV6-5 and J is TRBJ1-1; TRBD1 matches at 10 bases. Trimming took 7 bases from V and 11 from J; bases not matched to a gene: 13. CDR1 and CDR2 (germline): MNHEY, SVGAGI. The CDR3 has 14 residues. Written as DNA, the CDR3 is TGTGCCAGCACTGGGGACAGGGGAGCTTTGGGGGCTTTCTTT. It codes for CASTGDRGALGAFF.

The chain links TRBV5-6 to TRBJ2-7; D unclear. In germline, CDR1 is SGHDT, CDR2 YYEEEE. Trimming stripped 0 bases from V and 4 bases from J, with 8 bases between. This CDR3 region has 13 residues. The chain's CDR3 is CASSLAASYEQYF. The CDR3 region has the DNA TGTGCCAGCAGCTTGGCCGCCAGTTACGAGCAGTACTTC. The full variable domain, completed using reference TRBV5-6 and TRBJ2-7, is DAGVTQSPTHLIKTRGQQVTLRCSPKSGHDTVSWYQQALGQGPQFIFQYYEEEERQRGNFPDRFSGHQFPNYSSELNVNALLLGDSALYLCASSLAASYEQYFGPGTRLTVT.

The chain recombines TRBV5-5 with TRBJ2-1; 10 bases map to TRBD2. CDR3 length: 15 residues. The J segment lost 9 bases and the V segment lost 6 bases, leaving 12 bases of the junction unmatched. Germline assignment: CDR1 SGHKS and CDR2 YYEKEE (reference sequence). The CDR3: CASNPRSGGAGEQFF. For the CDR3, the DNA is TGTGCCAGCAACCCCAGGAGCGGGGGGGCAGGTGAGCAGTTCTTC.

The chain joins TRBV11-1 to TRBJ2-4; TRBD2 is a possible D gene (5 bases). This CDR3 region has 16 residues. From germline, CDR1 is SGHAT and CDR2 FQDESV (reference sequence). V was cut by 0 bases and J by 8 bases, with 17 bases left in between. Here the CDR3 DNA reads TGTGCCAGCAGCTTAGCGGGCAGCCTAGCTCGGGACATTCAGTACTTC. Its translation: CASSLAGSLARDIQYF.

The chain couples TRBV10-3 to TRBJ1-6, with 9 bases that match TRBD1. The CDR3 consists of 15 residues. Trimming at V came to 6 bases and at J to 9 bases, leaving 9 bases not matched to a gene. Germline lookup yields CDR1 ENHRY and CDR2 SYGVKD. DNA for the CDR3: TGTGCCATCAGGGAGGGACAGGGAAACAGTTCACCCCTCCACTTT. It yields the protein CAIREGQGNSSPLHF.

Only one count was recorded for this clone. The chain carries TRBV11-2 and TRBJ2-1, with TRBD2 identical over 13 bases. V dropped 7 bases and J dropped 4; count of bases not matched to a gene: 10. The CDR3 has 17 residues. Germline V gives CDR1 SGHAT, CDR2 FQNNGV. CDR3 loop: CASMRLGTSGEYNEQFF. For the CDR3, the DNA is TGTGCCAGCATGCGCCTGGGGACTAGCGGGGAATACAATGAGCAGTTCTTC.